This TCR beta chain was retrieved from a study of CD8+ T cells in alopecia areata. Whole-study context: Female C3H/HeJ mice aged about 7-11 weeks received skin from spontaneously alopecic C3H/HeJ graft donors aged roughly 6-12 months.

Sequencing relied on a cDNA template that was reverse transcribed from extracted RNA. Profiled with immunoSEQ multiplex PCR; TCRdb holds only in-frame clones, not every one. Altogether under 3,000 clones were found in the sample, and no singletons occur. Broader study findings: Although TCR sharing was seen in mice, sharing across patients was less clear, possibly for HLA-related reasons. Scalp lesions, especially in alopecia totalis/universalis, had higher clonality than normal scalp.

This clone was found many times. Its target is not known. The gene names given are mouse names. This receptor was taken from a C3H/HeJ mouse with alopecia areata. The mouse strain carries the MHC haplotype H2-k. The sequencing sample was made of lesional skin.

The CDR3 loop is CASSDRGRSSYEQYF. The CDR3 bases that were read are TGTGCCAGCAGTGATAGGGGAAGGAGCTCCTAT. The chain joins TRBV13-3 to TRBJ2-7, with D possibly TRBD1 on 5 matching bases. The CDR3 is cut off 4 residues early in the read; its end comes from the germline J gene. Trimming shortened V by 1 base and J by 0 bases, and 11 bases separated the two germline ends. CDR3 length: 15 amino acids. The germline gives CDR1 NNHDY, CDR2 SYVADS.